This TCR beta chain was identified in a study of PD-1 blockade in classical Hodgkin lymphoma. Study as a whole: Every 2 weeks, patients had 3 mg/kg nivolumab intravenously.

Note on this clone: Its antigen is still unknown.

Study conclusions and caveats: Healthy donors were reported to have higher baseline TCR diversity than newly diagnosed patients. Nothing has yet pinned down what causes the repertoire differences, possibly disease activity or prior therapy. Newly diagnosed and completely responding patients shared comparable baseline diversity.

Noted time point: cycle 4 day 1 (C4D1), after five to seven weeks of nivolumab. Exposure to brentuximab vedotin varied, and each patient had relapsed following autologous stem cell transplantation. Clones were sequenced by immunoSEQ multiplex PCR, and TCRdb holds only the in-frame ones, with some missing. The profile shows fewer than 35,000 clones, 81% of them singletons. The CDR3 sequence is 14 residues long. In germline, CDR1 is SGDLS, CDR2 YYNGEE. V lost 2 bases and J 0 bases, leaving 9 bases between the germline ends. The chain combines TRBV9 with TRBJ2-7; TRBD1 might be the D (5 bases). The specimen was peripheral blood mononuclear cells (PBMCs), collected before the fourth cycle of nivolumab. The TCR comes from a human donor with classical Hodgkin lymphoma. The CDR3 region is CASSVTGSSYEQYF. DNA for the CDR3: TGTGCCAGCAGCGTTACAGGCAGCTCCTACGAGCAGTACTTC.